This record looks at one T cell receptor (beta chain) sequence and its context. The CDR3 has 15 residues. The germline V gene encodes CDR1 MNHEY and CDR2 SVGAGI. With 6 bases clipped from V and 4 bases from J, the junction kept 7 bases outside the gene matches. Clones were read by immunoSEQ multiplex PCR, and TCRdb kept only the in-frame ones, dropping some. This sample yields about 280,000 clones, of which approximately 83% are seen a single time; roughly 15% belongs to the top ten. These data originate in a study of blood T cell repertoires in COVID-19. The wider study: Collection of acute and convalescent COVID-19 samples took place in the United States, Italy and Spain. From T cells, B-cell-depleted T cells, or PBMCs came the material, which was cDNA or gDNA.

Sequenced input: peripheral blood. This sequence was found in a human donor in a cohort sampled during active COVID-19. The chain links TRBV6-5 to TRBJ2-1; 9 bases match TRBD1. The CDR3 protein is CASRPTGGRYNEQFF. For the CDR3, the DNA is TGTGCCAGCAGACCGACAGGGGGTCGGTACAATGAGCAGTTCTTC.